What follows describes a single TCR beta chain. Per germline, CDR1 SGHTA and CDR2 FQGNSA. V was pared by 4 bases and J by 0 bases, with 13 bases between. The CDR3 has 15 residues. This entry is derived from a study of blood T cell repertoires in COVID-19. As for the study in general: Whether acute or convalescent, the COVID-19 samples came from the United States, Italy and Spain. PBMCs, B-cell-depleted T cells, or T cells were the source of the cDNA or gDNA that made up the material.

TCRdb keeps only in-frame clones here, not all; method: immunoSEQ multiplex PCR. The sample carries some 250,000 clones, roughly 85% recorded once. The chain carries TRBV7-2 and TRBJ2-7; tentatively, D is TRBD1 (6 bases). The sequence derives from a woman in her late teens or twenties with acute or convalescent COVID-19. Material: peripheral blood. The CDR3 DNA follows: TGTGCCAGCAGCTCAGGGGTTAGCAGCTCCTACGAGCAGTACTTC. Its protein is CASSSGVSSSYEQYF.